A selection of T cell receptor beta chains follows, all from one sample in a study of T cell changes during pregnancy in multiple sclerosis. Repertoires were generated with immunoSEQ multiplex PCR, while TCRdb's copy carries only in-frame clones and drops some. The table records around 67,000 clones, approximately 90% of them present only once. The specimen was peripheral blood, collected in the first trimester of pregnancy. The receptors stem from a female donor with multiple sclerosis, enrolled in a pregnancy study. CDR3s leave out the opening cysteine and the closing phenylalanine or tryptophan.

>TRBV6-6|TRBJ2-7
ASGQGGEQY
>TRBV11-3|TRBJ2-7
ASSQIQGSDEQY
>TRBV18|TRBJ1-5
ASSTTGVEPQH
>TRBV6-6|TRBJ2-7
ASSYPGQVSFYEQY
>TRBV7-9|TRBJ1-3
ATSDSFGNTIY
>TRBV27|TRBJ1-1
ASTSSGTVMNTEAF
>TRBV7-3|TRBJ2-3
ASSWGQGIDTQY
>TRBV7-7|TRBJ2-2
ASSLAITNTGELF
>TRBV4-3|TRBJ2-1
ASSQLAGGQNEQF
>TRBV18|TRBJ2-6
ASSPRAQDSGANVLT
>TRBV11-2|TRBJ2-5
ASSLSGGRETQY
>TRBV28|TRBJ2-7
ASSPRTGEQY
>TRBV5-4|TRBJ2-3
ASRDQRASTDTQY
>TRBV7-9|TRBJ2-5
ASSHPRGRETQY
>TRBV15|TRBJ2-7
ATSREVLSSYEQY
>TRBV7-3|TRBJ1-1
ASSLALSTEAF
>TRBV2|TRBJ2-1
ASSGGGSSYNEQF
>TRBV7-9|TRBJ2-1
ASSFFRGEQF
>TRBV7-8|TRBJ2-6
ASSLVISGANVLT
>TRBV6-8|TRBJ2-7
ASSYTSESSYEQY
>TRBV27|TRBJ2-3
ASRGGLAGGRTDTQY
>TRBV29-1|TRBJ1-2
SVLGDRGEIGGYGYT
>TRBV2|TRBJ2-2
ASTGQGYTGELF
>TRBV6-5|TRBJ2-3
ASTPGGSTDTQY
>TRBV27|TRBJ2-7
ASSNPRTSGAYEQY
>TRBV18|TRBJ1-2
ASSPVGVHGYT
>TRBV5-4|TRBJ2-5
ASSPGTNQETQY
>TRBV30|TRBJ2-7
AWSPPRAGTYEQY
>TRBV4-1|TRBJ1-4
ASSQVSAGSNEKLF
>TRBV6-6|TRBJ2-7
ASSYSGGSPYEQY
>TRBV27|TRBJ1-1
ASSSRGREGRTEAF
>TRBV5-4|TRBJ2-1
ASSLETSDEQF
>TRBV12-5|TRBJ2-4
ASGLGTGNIQY
>TRBV27|TRBJ1-2
ASSLGADARLGYT
>TRBV4-1|TRBJ2-3
ASSPRLEAGSTDTQY
>TRBV27|TRBJ1-1
ASRTGGMNTEAF
>TRBV19|TRBJ1-5
ASSISGQGLEPQH
>TRBV9|TRBJ2-7
ASSPRDRSYEQY
>TRBV7-9|TRBJ2-5
ASSLSTTQETQY
>TRBV19|TRBJ1-4
ASSVTPAIAKLF
>TRBV5-1|TRBJ2-2
ASSLVGLAGPGELF
>TRBV27|TRBJ2-5
ASSPSGLAGGETQY
>TRBV5-6|TRBJ2-2
ASSLGLAGYRELF
>TRBV2|TRBJ2-4
ASTPEAPENIQY
>TRBV11-2|TRBJ1-2
ASSQTGTGGRGYT
>TRBV7-9|TRBJ2-7
ASSAGLAAYEQY
>TRBV5-6|TRBJ1-1
ASSSPTGPWTEAF
>TRBV11-2|TRBJ2-5
ASSSFTGETQY
>TRBV28|TRBJ2-2
ASRQGSTGELF
>TRBV7-3|TRBJ1-1
ASSVTGGTEAF
>TRBV5-6|TRBJ2-7
ASSLFASHEQY
>TRBV6-1|TRBJ1-1
ASSWDRGTEAF
>TRBV10-3|TRBJ2-2
AISPDDLAGELF
>TRBV10-3|TRBJ2-2
AISTGDLNFGGELF
>TRBV29-1|TRBJ2-1
SVSGTGERVEQF
>TRBV2|TRBJ1-5
ASKPGATGNQPQH
>TRBV10-3|TRBJ2-1
AISEGTSGNEQF